The sequence of this TCR beta chain was determined in a study of CD8 T cells in ankylosing spondylitis. It was by quantitative 5'-RACE with molecular barcodes that TCR beta libraries were made. TCRdb processed the 5' RACE reads anew with MiXCR; each CDR3 protein has one entry. This sample yields over 700,000 distinct CDR3 sequences, of which 15% to 20% are seen a single time; around 19% belongs to the top ten. The CDR3 length is 13 residues. V was cut by 4 bases and J by 1 base, with 10 bases left in between. Germline V gives CDR1 GTSNPN, CDR2 SVGIG (reference sequence). This clonotype was seen only once. Its specificity is unknown. Whole-study results and caveats: Ankylosing spondylitis blood appeared to carry a characteristic TCR beta motif of roughly 8 highly homologous variants. Prior work had noted some motif variants in reactive arthritis blood and synovial fluid.

Input material: blood, either unsorted or a sorted T cell fraction (not recorded which). This TCR came from a male donor with ankylosing spondylitis. The chain is built from TRBV30 and TRBJ1-2; D uncertain. Here the CDR3 DNA reads TGTGCCTGGAATCCAGTCATTAACTATGGCTACACCTTC. Encoded protein: CAWNPVINYGYTF.